The TCR beta chain under discussion was sequenced for a study of CD8+CD57+ T cells in acquired aplastic anemia. The template for TCR beta VDJ and CDR3 sequence profiling was genomic DNA. TCRdb analysed the reads with MiXCR anew, one entry per CDR3 protein. The table includes roughly 200,000 distinct CDR3 sequences, roughly 55% detected once. The germline V gene has CDR1 ENHRY and CDR2 SYGVKD. The CDR3 has 15 residues. Between the trimmed V and J ends, which lost 0 bases and 4 bases, there was a span of 11 bases. The chain uses TRBV10-3 and TRBJ2-3; D unclear. The source material was sorted CD4+, CD8+, or CD8+CD57+ T cells (not recorded which) from PBMCs. This receptor was obtained from a human donor in good health. The CDR3 nucleotides read TGTGCCATCAGTGAGTCGTCCAAGGGTCCAGATACGCAGTATTTT. It translates to CAISESSKGPDTQYF.